A single sample is the source of the 26 T cell receptor beta chains below, sequenced in a study of T cells in Graves' hyperthyroidism and ophthalmopathy. Authors of the study amplified TCR beta CDR3 regions from RNA transcripts. A set of HTBI primers served as the primers for a first-round RT-PCR of the TCR CDR3. In TCRdb, the multiplex PCR reads were re-called with MiXCR into one record per CDR3 protein. The repertoire consists of 300,000 to 450,000 distinct CDR3 sequences, with about 25% occurring once and the leading ten covering around 79%. The sequencing sample was made of blood. The receptors originated from a man aged 45-65 years with Graves' hyperthyroidism.

In regard to this clonotype: A much larger clonotype is one base distant, so this may be a read error. This rearrangement joins TRBV12-5 to TRBJ2-7, with unresolved D. The germline gives CDR1 LGHNT, CDR2 FRNRAP. The length of the CDR3 is 13 residues. V was trimmed by 1 base and J by 1 base, leaving 5 bases between them. Here the CDR3 DNA reads TGTGCTAGTGGTTTGGACGAGTCCTACGAGCAGTACTTC. It specifies CASGLDESYEQYF.

The table lists this clonotype with a few counts. This rearrangement joins TRBV28 to TRBJ2-6, with D tentatively TRBD1 (6 bases). The germline gives CDR1 MDHEN, CDR2 SYDVKM. V was trimmed by 6 bases and J by 0 bases, leaving 12 bases between them. The CDR3 spans 16 residues. The CDR3 DNA follows: TGTGCCAGCAGCCTTACAGGGTCCTCTGGGGCCAACGTCCTGACTTTC. Amino acid sequence: CASSLTGSSGANVLTF.

The V gene is TRBV2, the J gene TRBJ1-3; D is undetermined. The CDR3 runs to 11 residues. V was pared by 7 bases and J by 1 base, with 2 bases between. Germline V CDR1 and CDR2: SNHLY, FYNNEI. The CDR3 nucleotides are TGTGCCAGCACTTCTGGAAACACCATATATTTT. Amino acid sequence: CASTSGNTIYF.

V gene TRBV24-1 combines with J gene TRBJ2-3, with 9 bases lining up with TRBD1. Germline lookup yields CDR1 KGHDR and CDR2 SFDVKD. V shed 10 bases, J shed 0 bases, and the junction held 7 bases outside the gene matches. CDR3 length: 15 amino acids. CDR3 in DNA: TGTGCCACGGGGGACAGGGAAAAAAGCACAGATACGCAGTATTTT. Translating gives CATGDREKSTDTQYF.

This clonotype has just a few counts. The V call is TRBV13, the J call TRBJ2-7, with D tentatively TRBD1 (6 bases). The CDR3 sequence is 14 residues long. Looked up from germline, CDR1 is PRHDT and CDR2 is FYEKMQ (reference sequence). Trimming cost V 1 base and J 4 bases, with 11 bases left between them. CDR3 nucleotide sequence: TGTGCCAGCAGCTTAGCGCAGGGGAATTACGAGCAGTACTTC. Amino acids: CASSLAQGNYEQYF.

The rearrangement uses TRBV5-1 and TRBJ2-3; TRBD2 aligns across 11 bases. V lost 0 bases to trimming and J lost 5 bases; unmatched junction nucleotides: 14. This CDR3 has 19 amino acids. Germline CDR1 SGHRS, CDR2 YFSETQ. The CDR3 sequence is CASSLGLAGTRIEGDTQYF. CDR3 nucleotide sequence: TGCGCCAGCAGCTTGGGACTAGCGGGAACCAGAATCGAGGGAGATACGCAGTATTTT.

The rearrangement joins TRBV20-1 to TRBJ2-1, with 8 bases aligning to TRBD2. In germline, CDR1 is DFQATT, CDR2 SNEGSKA (reference sequence). The CDR3 consists of 14 residues. V shed 3 bases and J 4 bases; nucleotides not matched to a gene: 5. This CDR3 reads CSASEGLAYNEQFF. The CDR3 DNA is TGCAGTGCTAGCGAAGGACTAGCTTACAATGAGCAGTTCTTC.

This clonotype came up a few times. The rearrangement joins TRBV28 to TRBJ1-5; 11 bases line up with TRBD1. V was clipped by 4 bases and J by 6 bases; unmatched bases: 5. Looked up from germline, CDR1 is MDHEN and CDR2 is SYDVKM. CDR3 length equals 15 residues. The CDR3 spells CASSSGTGGTQPQHF. The CDR3 DNA follows: TGTGCCAGCAGTTCAGGGACAGGGGGGACTCAGCCCCAGCATTTT. The whole variable domain, filled in from reference TRBV28 and TRBJ1-5, reads DVKVTQSSRYLVKRTGEKVFLECVQDMDHENMFWYRQDPGLGLRLIYFSYDVKMKEKGDIPEGYSVSREKKERFSLILESASTNQTSMYLCASSSGTGGTQPQHFGDGTRLSIL.

This rearrangement joins TRBV6-2 or TRBV6-3 to TRBJ2-2; D may be TRBD2 (5 bases). Per germline, CDR1 MNHEY and CDR2 SVGEGT. The CDR3 contains 19 residues. The V gene lost 6 bases and the J gene lost 7 bases, with 30 bases spanning the gap. The CDR3 nucleotides read TGTGCCAGCAGGGAGAGGGAATTTGGACTTGACGGGAACTTCGGGGAGCTGTTTTTT. Translating gives CASREREFGLDGNFGELFF.

The chain employs TRBV10-3 and TRBJ2-7; perhaps TRBD1 as D (6 bases). CDR1 and CDR2 from the germline V gene are ENHRY and SYGVKD. V was clipped by 3 bases and J by 2 bases, with 11 bases between them. This CDR3 has 14 amino acids. CDR3 nucleotides: TGTGCCATCAGTGACCCGGACAGAGCCTACGAGCAGTACTTC. Its translation is CAISDPDRAYEQYF.

DNA of the CDR3: TGTGCCAGCTCACCCTTCGACGAGCAGTACTTC. Its translation is CASSPFDEQYF. The chain links TRBV18 to TRBJ2-7; D not certain. Germline CDR1 KGHSH, CDR2 LQKENI. This CDR3 has 11 amino acids. The V end lost 3 bases, the J end lost 5 bases, and 5 bases lay between the germline ends. The full variable domain, rest sourced from reference TRBV18 and TRBJ2-7, is NAGVMQNPRHLVRRRGQEARLRCSPMKGHSHVYWYRQLPEEGLKFMVYLQKENIIDESGMPKERFSAEFPKEGPSILRIQQVVRGDSAAYFCASSPFDEQYFGPGTRLTVT.

This clonotype has more than one count but fewer than ten. The chain uses TRBV7-6 and TRBJ2-5; 8 positions agree with TRBD2. Germline V gene lookup returns CDR1 SGHVS and CDR2 FNYEAQ. This CDR3 spans 16 amino acids. V was clipped by 8 bases and J by 4 bases; unmatched bases: 15. CDR3 nucleotides: TGTGCCAGCGGTTATCGGGGGGGAGGGGCGGCAGAGACCCAGTACTTC. Amino acids: CASGYRGGGAAETQYF.

The rearrangement links TRBV3-1 to TRBJ2-7; TRBD1 matches at 9 bases. V lost 1 base and J lost 6; bases outside the gene matches: 10. This CDR3 has 16 residues. Germline lookup yields CDR1 LGHDT and CDR2 YNNKEL (reference sequence). The CDR3 sequence is CASSQVTNRGPSEQYF. The CDR3 coding sequence is TGTGCCAGCAGCCAAGTAACTAACAGGGGGCCAAGCGAGCAGTACTTC.

The chain carries TRBV6-1 and TRBJ1-5, with D perhaps matching TRBD1 (5 bases). V lost 6 bases to trimming and J lost 0 bases, with 15 bases between them. Germline V lookup: CDR1 MNHNS, CDR2 SASEGT. CDR3 length equals 16 residues. The CDR3 is CASSRGPLYSNQPQHF. CDR3 bases: TGTGCCAGCAGCCGGGGACCGCTTTATAGCAATCAGCCCCAGCATTTT.

The V gene is TRBV30, the J gene TRBJ1-1; 7 bases fit TRBD1. Trimming cost V 3 bases and J 3 bases; bases outside gene matches: 7. Germline CDR1 and CDR2: GTSNPN and SVGIG (reference sequence). The CDR3 contains 14 residues. The CDR3: CAWRLQGIDTEAFF. As DNA, the CDR3 is TGTGCCTGGAGACTACAGGGGATCGACACTGAAGCTTTCTTT.

As to this clonotype: Germline and junction disagree at one end, which may indicate a read error. The J gene is TRBJ2-2, the V gene TRBV28; the D gene is possibly TRBD2 (6 bases). This CDR3 is 15 amino acids long. The V gene's germline CDR1 is MDHEN and CDR2 SYDVKM. The chain's CDR3 is CAVSGGGMNTGEPFF. CDR3 DNA sequence: TGTGCCGTCTCGGGTGGGGGGATGAACACCGGGGAGCCGTTTTTT.

This rearrangement joins TRBV29-1 to TRBJ2-5, with D uncertain. V was trimmed by 7 bases and J by 5 bases, leaving 11 bases between them. CDR1 SQVTM and CDR2 ANQGSEA come from the germline V gene. The CDR3 covers 11 residues. The CDR3 here is CSGGSWETQYF. The CDR3 nucleotides are TGCAGCGGCGGCAGCTGGGAGACCCAGTACTTC.

The chain links TRBV6-9 to TRBJ2-1; 8 bases match TRBD2. V was clipped by 3 bases and J by 7 bases; unmatched bases: 8. CDR3 size: 15 residues. Germline V gene sequence: CDR1 MNHGY, CDR2 SVAAGI. In nucleotides, the CDR3 is TGTGCCAGCAGTTACTGGCCAGCGGGAGAGAATGAGCAGTTCTTC. Residues: CASSYWPAGENEQFF.

The chain joins TRBV7-2 to TRBJ2-3; no clear D. The CDR3 is 14 residues long. With 1 base removed from V and 3 bases from J, the gap between germline ends came to 8 bases. Germline V CDR1 and CDR2: SGHTA, FQGNSA. Here the CDR3 reads CASSLEVGTDTQYF. CDR3 DNA: TGTGCCAGCAGCTTAGAGGTTGGGACAGATACGCAGTATTTT.

V usage is TRBV30 and J usage is TRBJ2-7, with D unclear. Trimming removed 0 bases at V and 6 bases at J, with 12 bases between. In germline, CDR1 is GTSNPN, CDR2 SVGIG (reference sequence). The CDR3 loop spans 13 amino acids. The CDR3 reads CAWSVLVGFEQYF. The CDR3 nucleotides read TGTGCCTGGAGTGTATTGGTGGGGTTCGAGCAGTACTTC.

This clonotype appeared a few times. The chain carries TRBV7-9 and TRBJ2-3, with 8 nucleotides matching TRBD2. Germline CDR1 and CDR2: SEHNR and FQNEAQ (reference sequence). Germline trimming cut 1 base from V and 4 bases from J; bases unmatched to any gene: 7. The CDR3 is 16 amino acids. CDR3 amino acids: CASSLGGAGVADTQYF. The CDR3 coding sequence is TGTGCCAGCAGCTTAGGCGGAGCGGGAGTGGCAGATACGCAGTATTTT.

The genes are TRBV5-1 and TRBJ2-1; D perhaps matches TRBD2 (6 bases). V was clipped by 0 bases and J by 5 bases, with 15 bases between them. The germline CDR1 and CDR2 sequences are SGHRS and YFSETQ. This CDR3 region has 16 residues. DNA for the CDR3: TGCGCCAGCAGCTTGGTTTTCCGGCGGGGAAACAATGAGCAGTTCTTC. Translated: CASSLVFRRGNNEQFF.

This clonotype was seen a handful of times. The rearrangement links TRBV27 to TRBJ2-7, with D possibly matching TRBD1 (6 bases). Trimming shortened V by 0 bases and J by 4 bases, and 7 bases separated the two germline ends. This CDR3 has 13 amino acids. Germline V gene lookup returns CDR1 MNHEY and CDR2 SMNVEV (reference sequence). The CDR3 DNA follows: TGTGCCAGCAGTTTATCGAGGGGGTACGAGCAGTACTTC. This encodes CASSLSRGYEQYF.

The chain carries TRBV15 and TRBJ2-1; D is ambiguous. The CDR3 has 13 amino acids. The V end was cut by 1 base, the J end by 3 bases, with 4 bases between. Germline CDR1 reads LNHNV; CDR2 reads YYDKDF (reference sequence). Written as DNA, the CDR3 is TGTGCCACCAGCAGAGCGGACTACAATGAGCAGTTCTTC. It is translated as CATSRADYNEQFF. Combining the CDR3 with reference TRBV15 and TRBJ2-1 gives the whole variable domain DAMVIQNPRYQVTQFGKPVTLSCSQTLNHNVMYWYQQKSSQAPKLLFHYYDKDFNNEADTPDNFQSRRPNTSFCFLDIRSPGLGDTAMYLCATSRADYNEQFFGPGTRLTVL.

This clonotype was seen only a few times. Germline and junction disagree at one end, which may indicate a read error. This chain joins TRBV6-1 and TRBJ1-3; 10 nucleotides agree with TRBD1. The CDR3 runs to 15 residues. Germline CDR1 reads MNHNS; CDR2 reads SASEGT. The CDR3 DNA reads TGTGCCAGCAGAGAAGGGACAGGGGCTGGAAACACCATATATTTT. As protein: CASREGTGAGNTIYF.

V is TRBV28 and J is TRBJ2-3, with 8 bases fitting TRBD2. Trimming took 5 bases from V and 6 from J; bases not matched to a gene: 13. This CDR3 has 16 residues. Germline lookup yields CDR1 MDHEN and CDR2 SYDVKM. The CDR3 region is CASSTGGEGLEDTQYF. DNA of the CDR3: TGTGCCAGCAGTACGGGGGGGGAGGGCCTCGAGGATACGCAGTATTTT.